A single T cell receptor (beta chain) is shown here with its context. These data belong to a study of tumor-infiltrating lymphocytes in oesophageal squamous cell carcinoma. The germline V gene has CDR1 SGHTA and CDR2 FQGTGA. Deletions cut 1 base from V and 5 bases from J, with 12 bases between. The CDR3 runs to 14 residues. MiXCR was run by TCRdb on the PCR reads, yielding one entry per CDR3 protein. In the table there are about 15,000 distinct CDR3 sequences, around 50% of which are singletons. The sequence came from a male donor with esophageal squamous cell carcinoma. Sequencing was performed on esophageal tumor tissue. The chain joins TRBV7-3 to TRBJ2-7; D might be TRBD2 (6 bases). In nucleotides, the CDR3 is TGTGCCAGCAGCTTAATCGGCGGGACGGACGAGCAGTACTTC. It yields the protein CASSLIGGTDEQYF.